One sample yielded the 22 T cell receptor beta chains listed below, sequenced in a study of shared clonotypes between healthy human individuals. TCRdb keeps only in-frame clones here, not all; method: immunoSEQ multiplex PCR. In the table there are more than 2 million clones, 85% to 95% of which are singletons. Sequencing used naive CD4+ T cells sorted from blood. Regarding subset: CD45RA+ positively selected. These receptors were taken from a man younger than 30 in good health.

The V gene is TRBV6-4, the J gene TRBJ1-2, with D possibly being TRBD1 (5 bases). The V end was cut by 3 bases, the J end by 4 bases, with 18 bases between. Germline V gives CDR1 MRHNA, CDR2 SNTAGT. The CDR3 length is 16 residues. DNA of the CDR3: TGTGCCAGCAGTGAATGGGCAGGGACCCCCAGCTATGGCTACACCTTC. The encoded protein is CASSEWAGTPSYGYTF.

This sequence joins TRBV10-3 and TRBJ1-5; TRBD1 matches 9 bases. Per the germline V gene, CDR1 is ENHRY and CDR2 is SYGVKD. The CDR3 extends over 15 amino acids. V shed 5 bases, J shed 3 bases, and the junction held 5 bases outside the gene matches. This chain's CDR3 is CAISLGQGDNQPQHF. Here the CDR3 DNA reads TGTGCCATCAGTTTGGGACAGGGAGACAATCAGCCCCAGCATTTT.

This chain links TRBV5-1 with TRBJ2-2, with 9 bases identical to TRBD2. Losses at the gene ends were 7 bases for V and 5 bases for J; bases not matched to a gene: 15. The CDR3 has 17 amino acids. CDR1 is SGHRS, CDR2 YFSETQ, per germline. CDR3 protein: CASRAIAGVGLTGELFF. CDR3 nucleotide sequence: TGCGCCAGCCGGGCTATAGCGGGAGTAGGTTTAACCGGGGAGCTGTTTTTT. Drawing the rest from reference TRBV5-1 and TRBJ2-2, the complete variable domain is KAGVTQTPRYLIKTRGQQVTLSCSPISGHRSVSWYQQTPGQGLQFLFEYFSETQRNKGNFPGRFSGRQFSNSRSEMNVSTLELGDSALYLCASRAIAGVGLTGELFFGEGSRLTVL.

The genes are TRBV5-1 and TRBJ2-1; 8 bases line up with TRBD1. Germline V CDR1 and CDR2: SGHRS, YFSETQ. The CDR3 runs to 15 residues. Unmatched junction bases numbered 8, after V lost 0 bases and J lost 9 bases. DNA of the CDR3: TGCGCCAGCAGCTTGGGCTCAGGGGGCCGTGGTGAGCAGTTCTTC. Residues: CASSLGSGGRGEQFF.

The chain joins TRBV5-6 to TRBJ2-1; 8 bases line up with TRBD1. CDR1 SGHDT and CDR2 YYEEEE come from the germline V gene. The V segment lost 10 bases and the J segment 7 bases; nucleotides outside the gene matches: 16. This CDR3 is built from 15 residues. CDR3 bases: TGTGCCGCCGCTTCGGGCAGGGGGCTGGGGAATGAGCAGTTCTTC. It specifies CAAASGRGLGNEQFF.

This rearrangement joins TRBV11-2 to TRBJ1-3; TRBD1 aligns across 10 bases. This CDR3 spans 15 amino acids. V shed 5 bases, J shed 8 bases, and the junction held 9 bases outside the gene matches. Germline CDR1 SGHAT, CDR2 FQNNGV. The CDR3 here is CASSPPGQGRDTIYF. The CDR3 DNA follows: TGTGCCAGCAGCCCTCCGGGACAGGGGAGGGACACCATATATTTT.

A word on this clone: Other DNA sequences in the same sample also yield this CDR3. The chain couples TRBV27 to TRBJ1-6; D gene uncertain. This CDR3 is 15 amino acids long. V lost 2 bases and J lost 0, with 5 bases in between. Germline V gives CDR1 MNHEY, CDR2 SMNVEV (reference sequence). DNA for the CDR3: TGTGCCAGCAGTTTAAGAAGCTCCTATAATTCACCCCTCCACTTT. Protein product: CASSLRSSYNSPLHF.

The V call is TRBV28, the J call TRBJ1-2; D possibly corresponds to TRBD1 (6 bases). Trimming left V 6 bases short and J 1 base short, with 15 bases between. CDR1 is MDHEN, CDR2 SYDVKM, per germline. This CDR3 is 15 amino acids long. CDR3 loop: CASRPRTVLNYGYTF. CDR3 DNA: TGTGCCAGCAGGCCTAGGACAGTCCTTAACTATGGCTACACCTTC.

Details on this clone: Other nucleotide sequences from this sample produce the same CDR3. V gene TRBV6-5 combines with J gene TRBJ2-2, with D unclear. The germline V and J ends were trimmed by 6 bases and 4 bases, with 3 bases remaining between them. CDR1 is MNHEY and CDR2 is SVGAGI in the germline V gene. The CDR3 contains 11 residues. Here the CDR3 reads CASSSTGELFF. The CDR3 region has the DNA TGTGCCAGCAGCAGCACCGGGGAGCTGTTTTTT.

This chain connects TRBV18 to TRBJ2-7, with 7 positions matching TRBD1. The CDR3 contains 14 residues. In germline, CDR1 is KGHSH, CDR2 LQKENI. V lost 4 bases, J lost 3 bases, and 6 bases stayed unmatched. The CDR3 nucleotides read TGTGCCAGCTCACAAGACAGGGTCATCTACGAGCAGTACTTC. Translation gives CASSQDRVIYEQYF. Combining the CDR3 with reference TRBV18 and TRBJ2-7 gives the whole variable domain NAGVMQNPRHLVRRRGQEARLRCSPMKGHSHVYWYRQLPEEGLKFMVYLQKENIIDESGMPKERFSAEFPKEGPSILRIQQVVRGDSAAYFCASSQDRVIYEQYFGPGTRLTVT.

The V gene is TRBV7-2, the J gene TRBJ1-4, with D possibly TRBD1 on 5 matching bases. The CDR3 is 13 residues long. CDR1 is SGHTA and CDR2 is FQGNSA in the germline V gene. Trimming removed 10 bases at V and 5 bases at J, with 14 bases between. The CDR3 sequence is CATKPRENEKLFF. For the CDR3, the DNA is TGTGCCACCAAACCCAGGGAAAATGAAAAACTGTTTTTT.

This clone came up once. V is TRBV11-2 and J is TRBJ2-1, with TRBD2 identical over 12 bases. V lost 5 bases, J lost 9 bases, and 8 bases stayed unmatched. Germline assignment: CDR1 SGHAT and CDR2 FQNNGV. There are 15 residues in the CDR3. CDR3 sequence: CASSLWTSGNGEQFF. CDR3 DNA sequence: TGTGCCAGCAGCCTCTGGACTAGCGGGAACGGTGAGCAGTTCTTC.

The chain employs TRBV29-1 and TRBJ2-7; D might be TRBD2 (7 bases). CDR3 length equals 14 residues. Germline V gene lookup returns CDR1 SQVTM and CDR2 ANQGSEA. V lost 3 bases to trimming and J lost 3 bases, with 15 bases between them. The DNA of the CDR3 is TGCAGCGTTGAGGGCAGGGGAGGGAACTACGAGCAGTACTTC. Translation: CSVEGRGGNYEQYF.

Ten or more counts support this clone. The chain employs TRBV21-1 and TRBJ2-7; the table's TRBD1 call for D was not verified on the DNA. TRBV21-1 corresponds to a pseudogene. The CDR3 has 11 residues. The CDR3 protein is CASSKETEQYF. For the CDR3, the DNA is TGTGCCAGCAGCAAAGAAACAGAGCAGTACTTC.

This chain uses TRBV5-4 with TRBJ2-7, with 8 nucleotides matching TRBD2. Trimming cost V 2 bases and J 3 bases; bases outside gene matches: 4. This CDR3 is 14 amino acids long. The germline gives CDR1 SGHNT, CDR2 YYREEE (reference sequence). CDR3 in amino acids: CASSFSGDGYEQYF. The CDR3 DNA reads as TGTGCCAGCAGCTTTAGCGGGGACGGCTACGAGCAGTACTTC.

J is TRBJ2-2 and V is TRBV29-1; D unclear. This CDR3 is built from 13 residues. Germline values: CDR1 SQVTM, CDR2 ANQGSEA. Trimming took 4 bases from V and 1 from J, leaving 7 bases between them. The CDR3: CSVGIQNTGELFF. Written as DNA, the CDR3 is TGCAGCGTTGGGATCCAGAACACCGGGGAGCTGTTTTTT.

V gene TRBV5-4 combines with J gene TRBJ2-3, with 10 positions matching TRBD2. V shed 6 bases and J 6 bases; nucleotides not matched to a gene: 7. Germline values: CDR1 SGHNT, CDR2 YYREEE (reference sequence). The CDR3 has 14 amino acids. The CDR3 DNA reads TGTGCCAGCAAGCTAGCGGGAGCTCGCGATACGCAGTATTTT. Translating gives CASKLAGARDTQYF.

The rearrangement links TRBV19 to TRBJ1-2; D is ambiguous. This CDR3 comprises 13 residues. CDR1 is LNHDA and CDR2 is SQIVND in the germline V gene (reference sequence). V was clipped by 5 bases and J by 4 bases, with 11 bases between them. The CDR3 bases are TGTGCCAGTAGTGAGACTAGCGCCTATGGCTACACCTTC. It yields the protein CASSETSAYGYTF.

The chain uses TRBV2 and TRBJ2-1; D ambiguous. V was clipped by 5 bases and J by 10 bases, with 9 bases between them. The germline gives CDR1 SNHLY, CDR2 FYNNEI. This CDR3 comprises 11 residues. The CDR3 nucleotides are TGTGCCAGCAGTTACTTAAGCGAGCAGTTCTTC. Translated: CASSYLSEQFF.

This rearrangement joins TRBV2 to TRBJ1-5, with D possibly TRBD1 on 5 matching bases. Germline CDR1 SNHLY, CDR2 FYNNEI. Trimming took 8 bases from V and 7 from J, leaving 12 bases between them. The length of the CDR3 is 12 residues. The DNA for the CDR3 is TGTGCCAGCGGGGGGGAAGGCCAGCCCCAGCATTTT. It specifies CASGGEGQPQHF.

V usage is TRBV29-1 and J usage is TRBJ2-7; 11 bases fit TRBD2. Germline lookup yields CDR1 SQVTM and CDR2 ANQGSEA. V lost 3 bases and J lost 6; bases outside the gene matches: 4. This CDR3 spans 13 amino acids. Here the CDR3 reads CSVEGLAACEQYF. The CDR3 DNA reads as TGCAGCGTTGAGGGACTAGCGGCTTGCGAGCAGTACTTC.

The chain couples TRBV27 to TRBJ1-1; D perhaps matches TRBD1 (5 bases). The CDR3 has 16 amino acids. The V end was cut by 0 bases, the J end by 0 bases, with 11 bases between. Germline V gene data show CDR1 as MNHEY and CDR2 as SMNVEV (reference sequence). The CDR3 loop is CASSLSGTGLNTEAFF. In DNA form, the CDR3 reads TGTGCCAGCAGTTTATCCGGGACGGGGCTGAACACTGAAGCTTTCTTT.